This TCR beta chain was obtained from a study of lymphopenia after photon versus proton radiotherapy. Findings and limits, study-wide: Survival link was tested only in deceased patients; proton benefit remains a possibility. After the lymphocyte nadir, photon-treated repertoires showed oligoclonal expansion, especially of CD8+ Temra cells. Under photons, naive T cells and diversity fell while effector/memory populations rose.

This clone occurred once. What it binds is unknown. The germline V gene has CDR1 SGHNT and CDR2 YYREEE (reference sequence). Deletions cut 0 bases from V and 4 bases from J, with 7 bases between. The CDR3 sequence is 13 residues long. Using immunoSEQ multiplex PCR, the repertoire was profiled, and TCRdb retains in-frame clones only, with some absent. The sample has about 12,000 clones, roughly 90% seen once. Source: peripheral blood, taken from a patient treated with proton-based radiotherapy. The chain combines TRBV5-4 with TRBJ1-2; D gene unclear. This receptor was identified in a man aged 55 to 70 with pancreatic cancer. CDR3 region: CASSLEATYGYTF. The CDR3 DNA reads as TGTGCCAGCAGCTTGGAGGCAACCTATGGCTACACCTTC.